This T cell receptor beta chain was profiled in a study of beta chain features in type 1 diabetes. Study-wide context: What patients shared with healthy donors was a similar profile of age, gender and cell yields. Study conclusions and caveats: A moderate, significant TCRB CDR3 shortening appeared in type 1 diabetes across four CD4+ subsets.

Note on this clone: Its antigen is unknown.

The V and J ends lost 3 bases and 5 bases respectively, with 17 bases between them. Germline CDR1 SGHNT, CDR2 YYREEE (reference sequence). The CDR3 has 15 amino acids. A heparinised blood draw that averaged about 110 mL was obtained once from each donor. Every bit of the isolated RNA underwent reverse transcription, so sequencing read expressed TCRB transcripts. Some clones are missing from TCRdb's copy, which holds only in-frame ones; the method was immunoSEQ multiplex PCR. The sample lists approximately 260,000 clones, 20% seen once, with around 0.03% in the top ten. Sequencing was done on a sample of naive CD4+ T cells from blood. J is TRBJ2-5 and V is TRBV5-4, with D possibly matching TRBD2 (6 bases). This receptor was taken from a woman aged 35 to 49 with type 1 diabetes. CDR3 protein: CASSYWAAAGETQYF. The DNA of the CDR3 is TGTGCCAGCAGCTATTGGGCCGCCGCGGGGGAGACCCAGTACTTC. Drawing the rest from reference TRBV5-4 and TRBJ2-5, the complete variable domain is ETGVTQSPTHLIKTRGQQVTLRCSSQSGHNTVSWYQQALGQGPQFIFQYYREEENGRGNFPPRFSGLQFPNYSSELNVNALELDDSALYLCASSYWAAAGETQYFGPGTRLLVL.